This T cell receptor (beta chain) was sequenced for a study of chemoradiotherapy in HPV16-positive cancers. The junction had 6 bases not matched to a gene; V was cut back by 4 bases and J by 8 bases. CDR3 size: 15 residues. The V gene's germline CDR1 is SGDLS and CDR2 YYNGEE. This table comes from immunoSEQ multiplex PCR, and its TCRdb copy is limited to in-frame clones, with some not included. The data show approximately 7,000 clones, with approximately 79% seen just once and around 3.5% held by the top ten. The sample was gathered from a patient who underwent chemoradiotherapy. V usage is TRBV9 and J usage is TRBJ2-1; 13 nucleotides agree with TRBD2. This clonotype originated in a human donor with HPV-associated anogenital cancer. Here the CDR3 reads CASSPMGLAGHEQFF. Here the CDR3 DNA reads TGTGCCAGCAGCCCGATGGGACTAGCGGGACATGAGCAGTTCTTC.